The 15 T cell receptor beta chains below were found in one sample sequenced in a study of cytomegalovirus exposure and HLA in healthy donors. With 60 Vbeta and 13 Jbeta primers, the PCR was carried out. Assay used: immunoSEQ multiplex PCR; TCRdb lists only in-frame clones, some missing. The sample has around 53,000 clones, and its top ten clones hold roughly 12%. Sequenced input: PBMCs. The receptors here all came from a young man in good health and CMV-seropositive.

This chain joins TRBV27 and TRBJ1-4; TRBD1 matches 7 bases. With V trimmed by 4 bases and J by 4 bases, 6 bases remained unmatched. There are 15 residues in the CDR3. Germline V gene lookup returns CDR1 MNHEY and CDR2 SMNVEV (reference sequence). This CDR3 is CASSSLQGNNEKLFF. CDR3 DNA: TGTGCCAGCAGTTCCTTACAGGGGAATAATGAAAAACTGTTTTTT.

This sequence joins TRBV7-9 and TRBJ2-1; 7 nucleotides match TRBD1. This CDR3 has 19 amino acids. J gave up 7 bases and V 5 bases, and 23 bases lay outside the gene matches. The germline gives CDR1 SEHNR, CDR2 FQNEAQ (reference sequence). Written as DNA, the CDR3 is TGTGCCAGCAGCGCTTACCCCGAAGCCGCGGCAGGGGGTATTAATGAGCAGTTCTTC. Translated: CASSAYPEAAAGGINEQFF.

The V gene is TRBV6-5, the J gene TRBJ2-7; TRBD1 matches 11 bases. The germline V gene encodes CDR1 MNHEY and CDR2 SVGAGI. V shed 6 bases and J 3 bases; nucleotides not matched to a gene: 7. The CDR3 spans 15 residues. In nucleotides, the CDR3 is TGTGCCAGCAGGCCCTCCGGGACAGGGGGCTACGAGCAGTACTTC. It specifies CASRPSGTGGYEQYF.

The gene calls are TRBV6-5 and TRBJ2-5, with D possibly TRBD2 on 6 matching bases. The CDR3 contains 13 residues. V lost 7 bases and J lost 4, with 13 bases in between. Germline CDR1 and CDR2: MNHEY and SVGAGI. In DNA form, the CDR3 reads TGTGCCAGCACTTTAGCGGCGGGAGAGACCCAGTACTTC. Amino acids: CASTLAAGETQYF.

The chain links TRBV7-2 to TRBJ2-3; 11 positions match TRBD2. J was trimmed by 2 bases and V by 0 bases; bases with no gene match: 10. The CDR3 is 19 residues long. Germline lookup yields CDR1 SGHTA and CDR2 FQGNSA. In DNA, the CDR3 is TGTGCCAGCAGCTTAGCGTTCAGGACTAGCGGGTCTCTCACAGATACGCAGTATTTT. It codes for CASSLAFRTSGSLTDTQYF.

The V call is TRBV20-1, the J call TRBJ2-5; D is uncertain. The CDR3 is 11 residues long. In germline, CDR1 is DFQATT, CDR2 SNEGSKA (reference sequence). The ends were cut back, 4 bases at V and 4 bases at J, with 7 bases in the middle. The CDR3 nucleotides are TGCAGTGCTATCAGAGGAGAGACCCAGTACTTC. Translation gives CSAIRGETQYF.

The chain links TRBV4-1 to TRBJ1-1, with D possibly being TRBD1 (6 bases). Germline V gene sequence: CDR1 MGHRA, CDR2 YSYEKL. Deletions cut 4 bases from V and 8 bases from J, with 17 bases between. This CDR3 has 14 residues. The CDR3 region has the DNA TGCGCCAGCAGCCCGGGGGGTTACAGGGAGGAAGCTTTCTTT. This translates into CASSPGGYREEAFF.

A note on this clone: The sample carries other DNA sequences with the same CDR3. This chain links TRBV6-5 with TRBJ1-1; D uncertain. The CDR3 is made up of 14 amino acids. Per the germline V gene, CDR1 is MNHEY and CDR2 is SVGAGI. V was cut by 3 bases and J by 2 bases, with 10 bases left in between. In DNA, the CDR3 is TGTGCCAGCAGTTATTCCCCTGTTAACACTGAAGCTTTCTTT. This codes for CASSYSPVNTEAFF.

V is TRBV28 and J is TRBJ1-1, with 8 bases identical to TRBD1. Per germline, CDR1 MDHEN and CDR2 SYDVKM. The length of the CDR3 is 17 residues. After removal of 3 bases from V and 0 bases from J, the junction contained 9 bases not matched to a gene. The CDR3 sequence is CASSLSDRDNMNTEAFF. CDR3 bases: TGTGCCAGCAGTTTGTCGGACAGGGATAATATGAACACTGAAGCTTTCTTT.

V gene TRBV30 combines with J gene TRBJ2-7; D call uncertain. CDR3 length equals 11 residues. Trimming pared 5 bases from V and 5 bases from J, leaving 10 bases between. From germline, CDR1 is GTSNPN and CDR2 SVGIG (reference sequence). The CDR3: CAWGRLNEQYF. The CDR3 DNA follows: TGTGCCTGGGGCAGGCTAAACGAGCAGTACTTC.

This chain links TRBV7-2 with TRBJ2-7, with 8 bases lining up with TRBD2. The CDR3 consists of 14 residues. Per the germline V gene, CDR1 is SGHTA and CDR2 is FQGNSA. V lost 3 bases and J lost 2; bases outside the gene matches: 3. This CDR3 is CASSFSGGAYEQYF. The CDR3 region has the DNA TGTGCCAGCAGCTTTTCGGGAGGGGCCTACGAGCAGTACTTC.

The rearrangement links TRBV5-1 to TRBJ2-7, with a possible D match to TRBD1 (6 bases). The germline V gene encodes CDR1 SGHRS and CDR2 YFSETQ. The CDR3 is 13 amino acids. V lost 0 bases, J lost 7 bases, and 11 bases lay in between. CDR3 residues: CASSLGQGTEQYF. The CDR3, as DNA: TGCGCCAGCAGCTTGGGGCAGGGGACGGAGCAGTACTTC.

This rearrangement joins TRBV19 to TRBJ2-7, with 10 bases matching TRBD2. The CDR3 is 15 amino acids. Trimming at V came to 2 bases and at J to 2 bases, leaving 3 bases not matched to a gene. Germline V CDR1 and CDR2: LNHDA, SQIVND (reference sequence). CDR3 sequence reads: CASSIITSGTYEQYF. CDR3 nucleotide sequence: TGTGCCAGTAGTATAATCACTAGCGGGACCTACGAGCAGTACTTC.

The CDR3 protein is CASSVEGVGQPQHF. CDR3 nucleotide sequence: TGCGCCAGCAGTGTCGAGGGAGTCGGTCAGCCCCAGCATTTT. The chain employs TRBV10-2 and TRBJ1-5; D not certain. Germline lookup yields CDR1 WSHSY and CDR2 SAAADI. The CDR3 runs to 14 residues. V lost 4 bases, J lost 6 bases, and 13 bases lay in between.

The rearrangement uses TRBV7-2 and TRBJ1-3; tentative D call: TRBD1 (6 bases). V lost 4 bases, J lost 0 bases, and 10 bases lay in between. The CDR3 runs 15 residues. Germline V CDR1 and CDR2: SGHTA, FQGNSA. The CDR3 loop reads CASSSSTGSGNTIYF. DNA of the CDR3: TGTGCCAGCAGCTCTTCGACAGGCTCTGGAAACACCATATATTTT.